These 23 T cell receptor beta chains were sequenced from one sample in a study of preoperative IRX-2 immunotherapy in early breast cancer. Regarding treatment: preoperative locoregional IRX-2 cytokine immunotherapy. Generated by immunoSEQ multiplex PCR, the TCRdb table keeps only in-frame clones and is missing some. The table includes around 38,000 clones, about 80% detected once. This material consisted of tumor tissue, taken after IRX-2 immunotherapy. The source is a human donor with breast cancer.

The chain carries TRBV19 and TRBJ2-5; 9 bases are shared with TRBD1. The CDR3 has 14 amino acids. CDR1 is LNHDA, CDR2 SQIVND, per germline (reference sequence). Trimming cost V 7 bases and J 5 bases; bases outside gene matches: 8. The CDR3 is CASTTGGKGETQYF. DNA of the CDR3: TGTGCCAGTACAACAGGGGGCAAGGGGGAGACCCAGTACTTC.

The gene calls are TRBV5-1 and TRBJ2-2; D is unresolved. This CDR3 has 17 amino acids. V lost 3 bases, J lost 1 base, and 16 bases lay in between. CDR1 SGHRS and CDR2 YFSETQ come from the germline V gene. CDR3 in amino acids: CASSSPSLRLNTGELFF. CDR3 nucleotide sequence: TGCGCCAGCAGCTCGCCGTCTCTCAGACTGAACACCGGGGAGCTGTTTTTT.

V gene TRBV14 combines with J gene TRBJ2-5; a possible D gene is TRBD2 (6 bases). Germline loops: CDR1 SGHDN, CDR2 FVKESK. This CDR3 contains 14 residues. V lost 5 bases to trimming and J lost 0 bases, with 10 bases between them. CDR3 nucleotides: TGTGCCAGCAGCTCCCGGGACTACCAAGAGACCCAGTACTTC. This encodes CASSSRDYQETQYF.

By proportion, this clone is medium-sized (0.01 to 0.1%). The chain uses TRBV19 and TRBJ2-2, with 8 bases fitting TRBD1. CDR1 is LNHDA, CDR2 SQIVND, per germline (reference sequence). The CDR3 covers 16 residues. Trimming removed 4 bases from V and 2 bases from J; junction bases left unmatched: 6. CDR3 residues: CASSTKGQDNTGELFF. The CDR3 DNA reads TGTGCCAGTAGTACCAAGGGACAGGATAACACCGGGGAGCTGTTTTTT.

In this sample, this clone turned up a few times. The rearrangement links TRBV11-3 to TRBJ2-2; 9 bases map to TRBD1. V was pared by 7 bases and J by 4 bases, with 10 bases of the junction left unmatched. Germline V gives CDR1 SGHNT, CDR2 YENEEA. This CDR3 has 16 amino acids. The CDR3 coding sequence is TGTGCCAGCACCTCCTCCGGGACAGGGACCACCGGGGAGCTGTTTTTT. Amino acids: CASTSSGTGTTGELFF.

The CDR3 nucleotides are TGCGCCAGCAGCTCGGGACAGGGAGAATTCGAGCAGTACTTC. This codes for CASSSGQGEFEQYF. The rearrangement links TRBV5-1 to TRBJ2-7; 9 bases match TRBD1. This CDR3 contains 14 residues. Germline CDR1 and CDR2: SGHRS and YFSETQ. Losses at the gene ends were 3 bases for V and 6 bases for J; bases not matched to a gene: 7.

The CDR3 is CASSSTPSSYNEQFF. For the CDR3, the DNA is TGCGCCAGCAGTTCGACCCCTAGCTCCTACAATGAGCAGTTCTTC. The chain employs TRBV5-1 and TRBJ2-1; D is undetermined. Trimming left V 5 bases short and J 0 bases short, with 12 bases between. This CDR3 is 15 amino acids long. Germline V gives CDR1 SGHRS, CDR2 YFSETQ. Full variable domain (remainder filled in from reference TRBV5-1 and TRBJ2-1): KAGVTQTPRYLIKTRGQQVTLSCSPISGHRSVSWYQQTPGQGLQFLFEYFSETQRNKGNFPGRFSGRQFSNSRSEMNVSTLELGDSALYLCASSSTPSSYNEQFFGPGTRLTVL.

This clone was seen a handful of times. The chain has TRBV28 and TRBJ1-4; D unresolved. Germline-derived CDR1 and CDR2 are MDHEN and SYDVKM. The CDR3 consists of 14 residues. V dropped 4 bases and J dropped 2 bases, with 8 bases sitting between them. CDR3 region: CASSSTTTNEKLFF. CDR3 nucleotides: TGTGCCAGCAGTTCGACAACGACTAATGAAAAACTGTTTTTT.

The chain couples TRBV18 to TRBJ2-6; 7 bases line up with TRBD2. In germline, CDR1 is KGHSH, CDR2 LQKENI. J was trimmed by 0 bases and V by 7 bases; bases with no gene match: 15. The CDR3 loop spans 19 amino acids. The CDR3 coding sequence is TGTGCCAGCTTACCCGAGGGTCTAGCGGCCAACTCTGGGGCCAACGTCCTGACTTTC. Its protein is CASLPEGLAANSGANVLTF.

This chain uses TRBV5-1 with TRBJ2-1; tentatively, D is TRBD2 (5 bases). Germline V CDR1 and CDR2: SGHRS, YFSETQ. The CDR3 totals 15 residues. V gave up 4 bases and J gave up 4 bases, with 15 bases separating them. CDR3 residues: CASSLAPDGYNEQFF. The CDR3 DNA is TGCGCCAGCAGCCTAGCTCCGGATGGATACAATGAGCAGTTCTTC.

This sequence joins TRBV6-8 and TRBJ1-1; 8 bases map to TRBD1. The germline CDR1 and CDR2 sequences are MNHGY and SAAAGT. V dropped 5 bases and J dropped 1; count of bases not matched to a gene: 3. CDR3 length equals 14 residues. Here the CDR3 reads CASSDQGANTEAFF. In nucleotides, the CDR3 is TGTGCCAGCAGTGACCAGGGGGCGAACACTGAAGCTTTCTTT.

The V and J genes are TRBV19 and TRBJ1-4; maybe TRBD1 (6 bases). V was cut by 5 bases and J by 5 bases, with 15 bases left in between. This CDR3 is 15 amino acids long. Per the germline V gene, CDR1 is LNHDA and CDR2 is SQIVND (reference sequence). CDR3 DNA sequence: TGTGCCAGTAGTCGGATGGGAACAGGGAATGAAAAACTGTTTTTT. Translation: CASSRMGTGNEKLFF.

CDR3 coding DNA: TGTGCCAGCAACGTCGACAGGGGGAACACCGGGGAGCTGTTTTTT. Translated: CASNVDRGNTGELFF. The chain links TRBV7-8 to TRBJ2-2; TRBD1 agrees at 8 bases. CDR1 and CDR2 (germline): SGHVS, FQNEAQ. The trim removed 7 bases at V and 1 base at J, leaving 5 bases unmatched. There are 15 residues in the CDR3.

The rearrangement uses TRBV7-7 and TRBJ2-3, with TRBD2 matching 8 bases. Germline lookup yields CDR1 SSHAT and CDR2 FNYEAQ (reference sequence). V shed 5 bases, J shed 2 bases, and the junction held 12 bases outside the gene matches. The CDR3 has 17 residues. The CDR3 loop is CASSHTRGGITTDTQYF. CDR3 in DNA: TGTGCCAGCAGCCACACCCGCGGGGGGATTACCACAGATACGCAGTATTTT. Full variable domain (missing parts from reference TRBV7-7 and TRBJ2-3): GAGVSQSPRYKVTKRGQDVTLRCDPISSHATLYWYQQALGQGPEFLTYFNYEAQPDKSGLPSDRFSAERPEGSISTLTIQRTEQRDSAMYRCASSHTRGGITTDTQYFGPGTRLTVL.

The rearrangement links TRBV12-5 to TRBJ1-2; D uncertain. Germline CDR1 is LGHNT and CDR2 is FRNRAP. This CDR3 region has 14 residues. The CDR3 spells CASTQKTVNYGYTF. The CDR3 nucleotides are TGTGCCAGCACCCAAAAAACAGTTAACTATGGCTACACCTTC.

The genes are TRBV28 and TRBJ1-2; 11 bases line up with TRBD1. The CDR3 covers 15 residues. V lost 4 bases to trimming and J lost 8 bases; unmatched junction nucleotides: 9. The germline CDR1 and CDR2 sequences are MDHEN and SYDVKM. The CDR3: CASSSGTGGYRGYTF. CDR3 sequence (DNA): TGTGCCAGCAGTTCGGGGACAGGGGGGTATCGAGGCTACACCTTC.

V usage is TRBV29-1 and J usage is TRBJ2-7, with D possibly matching TRBD1 (6 bases). This CDR3 is built from 12 residues. V lost 6 bases and J lost 5, with 14 bases in between. Germline V gene sequence: CDR1 SQVTM, CDR2 ANQGSEA. The CDR3 DNA reads TGCAGCGTCGAAAAGGGGGTCCACGAGCAGTACTTC. It yields the protein CSVEKGVHEQYF.

The chain has TRBV28 and TRBJ2-1; 7 bases line up with TRBD2. The germline CDR1 and CDR2 sequences are MDHEN and SYDVKM. The CDR3 loop spans 15 amino acids. J gave up 7 bases and V 7 bases, and 13 bases lay outside the gene matches. CDR3 DNA: TGTGCCAGCATCGTTGGGGCTAGCGGTGGAAATGAGCAGTTCTTC. This sequence encodes CASIVGASGGNEQFF.

This rearrangement joins TRBV19 to TRBJ2-5, with TRBD1 as a possible D gene (5 bases). Germline V lookup: CDR1 LNHDA, CDR2 SQIVND (reference sequence). V was clipped by 3 bases and J by 4 bases, with 9 bases between them. This CDR3 region has 13 residues. CDR3 residues: CASSMGQGETQYF. CDR3 bases: TGTGCCAGTAGTATGGGGCAGGGAGAGACCCAGTACTTC.

V is TRBV19 and J is TRBJ1-1; D remains unclear. The V gene's germline CDR1 is LNHDA and CDR2 SQIVND (reference sequence). Trimming pared 2 bases from V and 1 base from J, leaving 14 bases between. This CDR3 contains 16 residues. DNA for the CDR3: TGTGCCAGTAGTATATGGTGGCCGGGAAAGAACACTGAAGCTTTCTTT. Protein product: CASSIWWPGKNTEAFF.

J is TRBJ2-4 and V is TRBV6-8, with D perhaps assigned TRBD1 or TRBD2 (5 bases each). Germline CDR1 and CDR2: MNHGY and SAAAGT. The CDR3 is 17 residues long. Trimming shortened V by 7 bases and J by 0 bases, and 19 bases separated the two germline ends. CDR3 nucleotide sequence: TGTGCCAGCACTGACAAGGGATGGGGGATAGCCAAAAACATTCAGTACTTC. Translating gives CASTDKGWGIAKNIQYF.

The V gene is TRBV7-1, the J gene TRBJ1-3, with 7 nucleotides matching TRBD1. TRBV7-1 is an ORF for which the function is uncertain. The junction had 5 bases not matched to a gene; V was cut back by 10 bases and J by 2 bases. The CDR3 spans 13 residues. The CDR3 protein is CATPTGTGNTIYF. The CDR3 DNA sequence: TGTGCCACCCCGACAGGGACTGGAAACACCATATATTTT.

The chain carries TRBV12-5 and TRBJ2-1; 7 positions match TRBD1. Germline V gives CDR1 LGHNT, CDR2 FRNRAP. The V segment lost 1 base and the J segment 5 bases; nucleotides outside the gene matches: 2. The CDR3 runs to 14 residues. CDR3 bases: TGTGCTAGTGGTTTGGGGCAGGGGGACAATGAGCAGTTCTTC. Its translation is CASGLGQGDNEQFF.